One sample yielded the 23 T cell receptor beta chains listed below, sequenced in a study of blood T cells in healthy people across ages. Combining a sample-barcoded 5' primer with a J-beta primer mix, a second PCR ran for roughly 7 to 12 cycles. TCRdb processed the 5' RACE reads anew with MiXCR; each CDR3 protein has one entry. The repertoire consists of around 2 million distinct CDR3 sequences, with roughly 43% occurring once and the leading ten covering 20% to 25%. The sample taken for sequencing was blood. The source is a human donor in good health.

The rearrangement uses TRBV27 and TRBJ2-6; possible D gene TRBD1, 6 bases. The germline CDR1 and CDR2 sequences are MNHEY and SMNVEV (reference sequence). This CDR3 comprises 16 residues. V was pared by 3 bases and J by 3 bases, with 12 bases between. Here the CDR3 reads CASSFLGAGGANVLTF. In nucleotides, the CDR3 is TGTGCCAGCAGTTTTTTGGGGGCCGGTGGGGCCAACGTCCTGACTTTC.

Many counts were recorded for this clonotype. The V call is TRBV29-1, the J call TRBJ2-5; D perhaps matches TRBD2 (6 bases). Trimming left V 3 bases short and J 5 bases short, with 13 bases between. CDR1 and CDR2 (germline): SQVTM, ANQGSEA. This CDR3 is built from 13 residues. CDR3 nucleotides: TGCAGCGTTGAGAAATCGGGACTGGAGACCCAGTACTTC. This sequence encodes CSVEKSGLETQYF.

Notes on this clonotype: Mismatch with germline at one junction end may stem from a read error. This chain uses TRBV6-6 with TRBJ2-7, with D unresolved. The germline V gene encodes CDR1 MNHNY and CDR2 SVGAGI (reference sequence). The length of the CDR3 is 16 residues. The CDR3 nucleotides are TGTGCCAGCAGTTACCCCGTGTGCGACCGGTCCTACGAGCAGTACTTT. Its translation: CASSYPVCDRSYEQYF.

This clonotype came up a few times. One end of the junction fails to match germline, which may point to a read error. The chain has TRBV10-2 and TRBJ2-1, with 9 positions matching TRBD2. This CDR3 contains 14 residues. Per the germline V gene, CDR1 is WSHSY and CDR2 is SAAADI. CDR3 nucleotides: TGCGCCAGCAAGATTAGCGGGGGAGTAAATGGGCAGTTCTTC. This gives the protein CASKISGGVNGQFF.

J is TRBJ1-2 and V is TRBV7-2; 7 bases line up with TRBD1. This CDR3 contains 16 residues. The V gene's germline CDR1 is SGHTA and CDR2 FQGNSA. V shed 1 base and J 6 bases; nucleotides not matched to a gene: 11. CDR3: CASSLVGTAETDGYTF. CDR3 coding DNA: TGTGCCAGCAGCTTAGTAGGGACAGCAGAGACAGATGGCTACACCTTC.

This rearrangement joins TRBV6-2 or TRBV6-3 to TRBJ2-4, with 9 bases fitting TRBD1. CDR1 and CDR2 from the germline V gene are MNHEY and SVGEGT. This CDR3 contains 19 residues. Trimming at V came to 7 bases and at J to 6 bases, leaving 22 bases not matched to a gene. In nucleotides, the CDR3 is TGTGCCAGCACTCCGAGACGAGGGGACAGGGAAAACCGAGGAAACATTCAGTACTTC. It yields the protein CASTPRRGDRENRGNIQYF.

V and J are TRBV27 and TRBJ2-7; maybe TRBD1 (6 bases). CDR3 size: 15 residues. Germline V gene data show CDR1 as MNHEY and CDR2 as SMNVEV (reference sequence). V shed 4 bases and J shed 6 bases, with 19 bases lying between them. The chain's CDR3 is CASSYVQGRLGEQYF. CDR3 nucleotides: TGTGCCAGCAGTTACGTACAGGGCCGTCTGGGCGAGCAGTACTTC.

This clonotype was seen a single time. One junction end does not reproduce the germline sequence, and a read error may be involved. The rearrangement uses TRBV3-1 and TRBJ2-4, with a weak D call TRBD1 (5 bases). Germline CDR1 and CDR2: LGHDT and YNNKEL (reference sequence). The CDR3 has 15 residues. CDR3 DNA: TGTGCCGGCAGCCAAGAGAAGTTAACAGGCAGCAAGCAGTACTTC. Translation gives CAGSQEKLTGSKQYF.

As for this clonotype: The junction does not match germline at one end; this may be a read error. The chain recombines TRBV24-1 with TRBJ2-7; a weak D match, TRBD2 (5 bases). The CDR3 totals 15 residues. Germline CDR1 KGHDR, CDR2 SFDVKD. For the CDR3, the DNA is TGTGCCACCAGCGATTCGGGGTCCCGTCCCTACGAGCAGTACTTC. This translates into CATSDSGSRPYEQYF.

The V gene is TRBV7-9, the J gene TRBJ2-2, with no clear D. Germline V gene data show CDR1 as SEHNR and CDR2 as FQNEAQ (reference sequence). This CDR3 has 13 amino acids. V was cut by 5 bases and J by 5 bases, with 9 bases left in between. The CDR3 region has the DNA TGTGCCAGCAGCCGACGCGATACCGGGGAGCTGTTTTTT. It translates to CASSRRDTGELFF.

The rearrangement joins TRBV12-3 or TRBV12-4 to TRBJ2-5; D perhaps matches TRBD1 (6 bases). This CDR3 comprises 14 residues. V was cut by 5 bases and J by 1 base, with 11 bases left in between. CDR3 sequence reads: CASSPQDSQETQYF. As DNA, the CDR3 is TGTGCCAGCAGTCCCCAGGACAGCCAAGAGACCCAGTACTTC.

Notes on this clonotype: One junction end does not reproduce the germline sequence, and a read error may be involved. V is TRBV5-1 and J is TRBJ2-3, with a tentative D call TRBD2 (5 bases). The CDR3 covers 15 residues. Germline V CDR1 and CDR2: SGHRS, YFSETQ. The CDR3 region has the DNA TGCGTCAGCAGCTTGGACGGAGGCTACACAGATACGCAGTATTTT. It codes for CVSSLDGGYTDTQYF.

About this clonotype itself: The junction departs from the called germline gene at one end, perhaps through a read error. This chain uses TRBV7-8 with TRBJ2-3, with 7 positions matching TRBD2. CDR3 length: 16 residues. Germline loops: CDR1 SGHVS, CDR2 FQNEAQ. CDR3 region: CASSLRDGGSTDTRYF. CDR3 sequence (DNA): TGTGCCAGCAGCTTACGGGACGGGGGGAGCACAGATACGCGGTATTTT.

In this sample, this clonotype turned up many times. The chain has TRBV7-2 and TRBJ2-6; no reliable D call. The CDR3 covers 14 residues. The ends were cut back, 0 bases at V and 4 bases at J, with 4 bases in the middle. Per germline, CDR1 SGHTA and CDR2 FQGNSA. This CDR3 reads CASSLAGGANVLTF. The CDR3 bases are TGTGCCAGCAGCTTAGCGGGGGGGGCCAACGTCCTGACTTTC.

This clonotype was picked up a small number of times. The CDR3 region is CASPTSGSKYF. As DNA, the CDR3 is TGTGCCAGCCCGACTAGCGGGAGCAAGTACTTC. This chain joins TRBV7-9 and TRBJ2-4, with 12 bases aligning to TRBD2. The V segment lost 8 bases and the J segment 14 bases; nucleotides outside the gene matches: 4. Per germline, CDR1 SEHNR and CDR2 FQNEAQ (reference sequence). The length of the CDR3 is 11 residues.

The chain recombines TRBV29-1 with TRBJ2-7; tentative D call: TRBD1 (6 bases). CDR1 and CDR2 (germline): SQVTM, ANQGSEA. The CDR3 is made up of 13 amino acids. Trimming took 7 bases from V and 0 from J, leaving 13 bases between them. The CDR3 region is CSAAPGVSYEQYF. The CDR3 DNA reads TGCAGCGCAGCCCCAGGGGTCTCCTACGAGCAGTACTTC.

This clonotype was detected a few times. The chain couples TRBV20-1 to TRBJ2-3, with TRBD2 as a possible D gene (5 bases). Germline CDR1 reads DFQATT; CDR2 reads SNEGSKA (reference sequence). Trimming shortened V by 0 bases and J by 4 bases, and 11 bases separated the two germline ends. The CDR3 runs 14 residues. CDR3 nucleotides: TGCAGTGCTAGAGATCGGGAAAAGGCAGATACGCAGTATTTT. Translated: CSARDREKADTQYF.

This rearrangement joins TRBV29-1 to TRBJ1-2; tentatively, D is TRBD1 (6 bases). The CDR3 runs to 15 residues. With 0 bases removed from V and 7 bases from J, the gap between germline ends came to 18 bases. CDR1 and CDR2 from the germline V gene are SQVTM and ANQGSEA. Written as DNA, the CDR3 is TGCAGCGTTGAAGACATGGGACACCGGGGTAGTGGCTACACCTTC. It specifies CSVEDMGHRGSGYTF. Full variable domain (outside the CDR3, taken from reference TRBV29-1 and TRBJ1-2): SAVISQKPSRDICQRGTSLTIQCQVDSQVTMMFWYRQQPGQSLTLIATANQGSEATYESGFVIDKFPISRPNLTFSTLTVSNMSPEDSSIYLCSVEDMGHRGSGYTFGSGTRLTVV.

This clonotype was seen only a few times. The chain employs TRBV5-1 and TRBJ1-4; D is undetermined. This CDR3 contains 13 residues. V gave up 3 bases and J gave up 7 bases, with 10 bases separating them. The germline CDR1 and CDR2 sequences are SGHRS and YFSETQ. Here the CDR3 reads CASSYRLGEKLFF. The CDR3 DNA sequence: TGCGCCAGCAGCTACCGTCTTGGTGAAAAACTGTTTTTT. The variable domain in full, completed from reference TRBV5-1 and TRBJ1-4, reads KAGVTQTPRYLIKTRGQQVTLSCSPISGHRSVSWYQQTPGQGLQFLFEYFSETQRNKGNFPGRFSGRQFSNSRSEMNVSTLELGDSALYLCASSYRLGEKLFFGSGTQLSVL.

The chain links TRBV7-2 to TRBJ2-5; D is tentatively TRBD1 or TRBD2 (6 bases each). The CDR3 covers 13 residues. Per the germline V gene, CDR1 is SGHTA and CDR2 is FQGNSA. Trimming shortened V by 3 bases and J by 11 bases, and 16 bases separated the two germline ends. For the CDR3, the DNA is TGTGCCAGCAGCTTGGGGGTTACGGGGGCGCAGTACTTC. Amino acid sequence: CASSLGVTGAQYF.

This chain links TRBV20-1 with TRBJ1-2, with no clear D. The CDR3 is 11 amino acids. Trimming cost V 8 bases and J 7 bases, with 14 bases left between them. Germline V CDR1 and CDR2: DFQATT, SNEGSKA (reference sequence). The CDR3 loop reads CSPSAASGYTF. In DNA form, the CDR3 reads TGCAGTCCCTCTGCAGCCAGTGGCTACACCTTC.

The chain carries TRBV12-3 or TRBV12-4 and TRBJ1-2, with TRBD1 matching over 7 bases. This CDR3 spans 13 amino acids. V dropped 8 bases and J dropped 7; count of bases not matched to a gene: 10. For the CDR3, the DNA is TGTGCCAGCGGGGACTCACAGGGGACTGGCTACACCTTC. It codes for CASGDSQGTGYTF.

The genes are TRBV7-2 and TRBJ2-6, with D unresolved. The V end was cut by 4 bases, the J end by 3 bases, with 10 bases between. CDR1 and CDR2 (germline): SGHTA, FQGNSA. The CDR3 has 15 amino acids. CDR3 bases: TGTGCCAGCAGCTCAAGGCTACTTGGGGCCAACGTCCTGACTTTC. Its protein is CASSSRLLGANVLTF.